These 4 T cell receptor beta chains originate from one sample sequenced in a study of blood T cells in healthy people across ages. The authors ran a second PCR of 7 to 11 cycles using a sample-barcoded 5' primer and a J-beta primer mix. TCRdb passed the 5' RACE reads through MiXCR, listing each CDR3 protein once. The sample shows 700,000 or so distinct CDR3 sequences, about 20% of them seen only once. Sequenced sample: blood. Receptors originate from a man in his sixties or seventies in good health.

This clonotype was found a few times. The chain links TRBV28 to TRBJ1-4; 7 bases agree with TRBD1. CDR3 length equals 12 residues. Per the germline V gene, CDR1 is MDHEN and CDR2 is SYDVKM. After removal of 8 bases from V and 10 bases from J, the junction contained 7 bases not matched to a gene. The CDR3 is CASRQGGGKLFF. Here the CDR3 DNA reads TGTGCCAGCCGACAGGGCGGGGGAAAACTGTTTTTT.

There are many counts of this clonotype. The V and J genes are TRBV29-1 and TRBJ2-1; D is uncertain. This CDR3 has 11 amino acids. Deletions cut 6 bases from V and 4 bases from J, with 7 bases between. CDR1 is SQVTM, CDR2 ANQGSEA, per germline. The CDR3 region is CSVLWYNEQFF. DNA for the CDR3: TGCAGCGTCCTATGGTACAATGAGCAGTTCTTC.

In its sample, this clonotype was seen many times. V gene TRBV20-1 combines with J gene TRBJ2-1, with D maybe TRBD2 (6 bases). The CDR3 runs 17 residues. Trimming left V 0 bases short and J 0 bases short, with 15 bases between. Per germline, CDR1 DFQATT and CDR2 SNEGSKA (reference sequence). The CDR3 spells CSARDQGGRSSYNEQFF. The DNA of the CDR3 is TGCAGTGCTAGAGATCAGGGAGGCCGGAGCTCCTACAATGAGCAGTTCTTC.

This clonotype came up a few times. The chain uses TRBV12-3 or TRBV12-4 and TRBJ1-5, with 9 positions matching TRBD1. The CDR3 has 15 amino acids. V gave up 9 bases and J gave up 2 bases; unmatched junction bases: 8. CDR3 in amino acids: CASGTGRSGNQPQHF. The DNA of the CDR3 is TGTGCCAGTGGGACAGGGAGGTCGGGCAATCAGCCCCAGCATTTT.